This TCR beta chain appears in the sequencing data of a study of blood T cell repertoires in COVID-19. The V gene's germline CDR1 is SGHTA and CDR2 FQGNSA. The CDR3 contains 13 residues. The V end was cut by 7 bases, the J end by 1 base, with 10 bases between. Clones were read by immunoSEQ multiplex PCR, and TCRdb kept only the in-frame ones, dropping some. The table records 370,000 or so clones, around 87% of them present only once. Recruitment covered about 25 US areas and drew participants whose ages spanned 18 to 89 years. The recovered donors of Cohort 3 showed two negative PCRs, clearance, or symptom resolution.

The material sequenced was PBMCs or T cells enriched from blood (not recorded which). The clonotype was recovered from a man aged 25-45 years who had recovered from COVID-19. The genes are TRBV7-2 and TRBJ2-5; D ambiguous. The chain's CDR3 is CASMVQLQETQYF. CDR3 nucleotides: TGTGCCAGCATGGTACAGCTCCAAGAGACCCAGTACTTC.